The table lists the clone carrying this T cell receptor (beta chain) with many counts. CDR3-region Arm-PCR and iRepertoire HTBI primers produced the TCR beta libraries. MiXCR, applied by TCRdb to the multiplex PCR reads, yields one record per CDR3 protein. The sample contains roughly 450,000 distinct CDR3 sequences, about 20% of which appear only once. Trimming removed 5 bases from V and 6 bases from J, with 17 bases in between. Germline CDR1 and CDR2: MDHEN and SYDVKM. This CDR3 comprises 15 residues. The data are from a study of regulatory T cells in long-lasting Graves disease. The time point denotes: persistent/refractory GD, antithyroid drugs over 5 years with positive TRAb. RNA from PBMCs was the source of the TCR library.

The genes are TRBV28 and TRBJ1-5; no reliable D call. The sequencing used peripheral blood mononuclear cells (PBMCs), collected when the disease was refractory, from a patient treated with antithyroid drugs. This receptor was identified in a female donor with Graves disease. CDR3 DNA sequence: TGTGCCAGCAGTGCCCCGGACCCAACTCCTCAGCCCCAGCATTTT. Translation gives CASSAPDPTPQPQHF.